The rows below give T cell receptor beta chains drawn from one sample of a study of shared clonotypes between healthy human individuals. Clones were sequenced by immunoSEQ multiplex PCR, and TCRdb holds only the in-frame ones, with some missing. The sample includes roughly 2 million clones, more than 90% of them seen just once. The sample taken for sequencing was naive CD4+ T cells sorted from blood. These receptors came from a man between 18 and 35 years old in good health. CDR3s include the opening cysteine and the closing phenylalanine or tryptophan. A D gene is named only where the DNA matches it firmly. Expanded clones get a size class; other rows say once, few or many, or leave the size out.

>TRBJ1-5|TRBV12-5|-|-
CASMGGGNQPQHF
TGTGCGTCGATGGGAGGCGGCAATCAGCCCCAGCATTTT
>TRBJ2-7|TRBV6-1|-|-
CASRGVSYEQYF
TGTGCCAGCAGGGGGGTCTCCTACGAGCAGTACTTC
>TRBJ1-5|TRBV5-4|-|-
CASSLVPGSNQPQHF
TGTGCCAGCAGCTTGGTCCCGGGGAGCAATCAGCCCCAGCATTTT
>TRBJ2-2|TRBV11-2|-|-
CASSVGTPGGLFF
TGTGCCAGCAGCGTCGGGACCCCTGGGGGGCTGTTTTTT
>TRBJ1-1|TRBV28|-|-
CASSPLGAAFF
TGTGCCAGCAGTCCCCTCGGGGCGGCTTTCTTT
>TRBJ2-6|TRBV15|-|-
CATLLRPGANVLTF
TGTGCCACTCTTTTGAGGCCTGGGGCCAACGTCCTGACTTTC
>TRBJ1-4|TRBV30|-|-
CAWRQTDLNEKLFF
TGTGCCTGGAGGCAGACGGACCTAAATGAAAAACTGTTTTTT
>TRBJ2-6|TRBV6-1|-|few
CASEGSRPPNVLTF
TGTGCCAGCGAGGGGAGCAGACCCCCCAACGTCCTGACTTTC
>TRBJ2-5|TRBV9|-|-
CASSVLADQETQYF
TGTGCCAGCAGCGTACTGGCAGATCAAGAGACCCAGTACTTC
>TRBJ2-6|TRBV4-3|-|-
CASSQEPGSGANVLTF
TGCGCCAGCAGCCAAGAGCCAGGGTCTGGGGCCAACGTCCTGACTTTC
>TRBJ2-1|TRBV9|-|-
CASSVMSGYYNEQFF
TGTGCCAGCAGCGTTATGAGCGGGTATTACAATGAGCAGTTCTTC
>TRBJ2-1|TRBV19|-|-
CASSIDLPAEQFF
TGTGCCAGTAGTATAGATCTACCGGCTGAGCAGTTCTTC
>TRBJ1-2|TRBV19|-|-
CASGAPYGYTF
TGTGCCAGTGGGGCCCCTTATGGCTACACCTTC
>TRBJ2-5|TRBV7-6|-|-
CASSLAGGRAETQYF
TGTGCCAGCAGCTTAGCGGGGGGGCGTGCAGAGACCCAGTACTTC
>TRBJ1-1|TRBV11-2|-|-
CASSRSTWQGGPEAFF
TGTGCCAGCAGCCGGTCGACCTGGCAGGGTGGGCCTGAAGCTTTCTTT
>TRBJ1-2|TRBV18|-|-
CASSPEGGYGYTF
TGTGCCAGCTCACCGGAGGGAGGCTATGGCTACACCTTC
>TRBJ1-5|TRBV7-3|TRBD1|-
CASSLSINQGAGNQPQHF
TGTGCCAGCAGCTTGAGTATTAATCAGGGGGCAGGCAATCAGCCCCAGCATTTT
>TRBJ1-6|TRBV28|-|-
CATSPLHF
TGTGCCACTTCACCCCTCCACTTT
>TRBJ1-4|TRBV5-4|-|-
CASSLNSFNEKLFF
TGTGCCAGCAGCTTGAACAGCTTTAATGAAAAACTGTTTTTT
>TRBJ1-5|TRBV5-4|-|-
CASSFMDRPNQPQHF
TGTGCCAGCAGCTTTATGGACAGACCCAATCAGCCCCAGCATTTT